These 21 T cell receptor beta chains originate from one sample sequenced in a study of long-term antiretroviral therapy in people with HIV. The authors ran the immunoSEQ assay, v3.0, at survey level. Data came from immunoSEQ multiplex PCR; TCRdb stores just in-frame clones and leaves some out. This table holds about 14,000 clones, approximately 80% found once. The source was unsorted PBMCs, collected 0.4 years after starting antiretroviral therapy. The receptor set was obtained from a man aged 30 to 45 with HIV.

This clone was seen a single time. The rearrangement links TRBV6-5 to TRBJ1-1; 11 bases are a match to TRBD1. CDR3 length: 14 amino acids. In germline, CDR1 is MNHEY, CDR2 SVGAGI. V lost 7 bases and J lost 5; bases outside the gene matches: 6. In DNA form, the CDR3 reads TGTGCCAGCATACGAGGACAGGGGGCAACTGAAGCTTTCTTT. Its translation is CASIRGQGATEAFF.

This rearrangement joins TRBV28 to TRBJ2-7; 7 bases line up with TRBD1. Looked up from germline, CDR1 is MDHEN and CDR2 is SYDVKM. The V and J ends lost 6 bases and 0 bases, in that order; junction bases with no gene match: 5. The CDR3 spans 14 residues. CDR3 DNA: TGTGCCAGCAGGCGGACAGGTTTCTCCTACGAGCAGTACTTC. Translated, it gives CASRRTGFSYEQYF.

The V gene is TRBV4-1, the J gene TRBJ2-2; D is tentatively TRBD1 or TRBD2 (5 bases each). This CDR3 region has 14 residues. The ends were cut back, 5 bases at V and 1 base at J, with 8 bases in the middle. Germline V lookup: CDR1 MGHRA, CDR2 YSYEKL. The DNA for the CDR3 is TGCGCCAGCAGCGGGACGGAGAACACCGGGGAGCTGTTTTTT. The encoded protein is CASSGTENTGELFF.

The chain has TRBV27 and TRBJ2-7; tentative D call: TRBD2 (7 bases). The germline V and J ends were trimmed by 5 bases and 7 bases, with 24 bases remaining between them. The length of the CDR3 is 16 residues. CDR1 is MNHEY and CDR2 is SMNVEV in the germline V gene (reference sequence). The CDR3 loop is CASSPPKGEGPLEQYF. As DNA, the CDR3 is TGTGCCAGCAGTCCACCAAAGGGGGAGGGTCCGTTAGAGCAGTACTTC.

The J gene is TRBJ2-7, the V gene TRBV28; TRBD1 or TRBD2 may be the D gene (5 bases each). The CDR3 sequence is 14 residues long. The germline V gene has CDR1 MDHEN and CDR2 SYDVKM. Trimming shortened V by 5 bases and J by 3 bases, and 14 bases separated the two germline ends. The DNA for the CDR3 is TGTGCCAGCAGTCGGGATCAGGGTCGCTACGAGCAGTACTTC. It codes for CASSRDQGRYEQYF.

This chain links TRBV28 with TRBJ1-2; perhaps TRBD1 as D (5 bases). This CDR3 has 12 residues. In germline, CDR1 is MDHEN, CDR2 SYDVKM. Trimming shortened V by 7 bases and J by 6 bases, and 12 bases separated the two germline ends. The CDR3 is CASIGRDHGYTF. The CDR3 coding sequence is TGTGCCAGCATAGGCAGGGACCATGGCTACACCTTC.

CDR3 in amino acids: CATSRGVRGFSYEQYF. CDR3 DNA sequence: TGTGCCACCAGCAGGGGGGTAAGGGGGTTCTCCTACGAGCAGTACTTC. The V and J genes are TRBV15 and TRBJ2-7; perhaps TRBD1 as D (6 bases). Trimming pared 3 bases from V and 0 bases from J, leaving 15 bases between. Germline V gene lookup returns CDR1 LNHNV and CDR2 YYDKDF (reference sequence). CDR3 length: 16 residues.

The chain employs TRBV5-6 and TRBJ2-7; D gene ambiguous. The germline V gene encodes CDR1 SGHDT and CDR2 YYEEEE. With 3 bases removed from V and 2 bases from J, the gap between germline ends came to 15 bases. The CDR3 has 15 amino acids. CDR3 sequence (DNA): TGTGCCAGCAGCTCTACTCTCGCCAAGGCCTACGAGCAGTACTTC. Residues: CASSSTLAKAYEQYF.

The genes are TRBV9 and TRBJ1-3, with 7 bases identical to TRBD1. Germline trimming cut 3 bases from V and 0 bases from J; bases unmatched to any gene: 6. Germline lookup yields CDR1 SGDLS and CDR2 YYNGEE. The CDR3 length is 16 residues. The CDR3 DNA reads TGTGCCAGCAGCGATACAGGGGTTATCTCTGGAAACACCATATATTTT. Translating gives CASSDTGVISGNTIYF.

This chain uses TRBV5-1 with TRBJ2-5; 14 nucleotides match TRBD2. CDR1 is SGHRS and CDR2 is YFSETQ in the germline V gene. The CDR3 is 17 amino acids. J lost 6 bases, V lost 4 bases, and 11 bases had no gene match. CDR3 nucleotides: TGCGCCAGCAGCCCACCGGGACTAGCGGGGGTGAGGAAGACCCAGTACTTC. The encoded protein is CASSPPGLAGVRKTQYF.

This clone came up a few times. V is TRBV11-3 and J is TRBJ1-1, with D uncertain. There are 13 residues in the CDR3. The germline gives CDR1 SGHNT, CDR2 YENEEA. Trimming stripped 5 bases from V and 5 bases from J, with 12 bases between. The CDR3, as DNA: TGTGCCAGCAGCAGACAACGGAAGACTGAAGCTTTCTTT. Translating it yields CASSRQRKTEAFF.

This clone came up once. The chain recombines TRBV5-6 with TRBJ2-2; 8 nucleotides line up with TRBD2. The germline V gene has CDR1 SGHDT and CDR2 YYEEEE. V lost 1 base, J lost 7 bases, and 3 bases stayed unmatched. The CDR3 loop spans 14 amino acids. The CDR3 region has the DNA TGTGCCAGCAGCTTGCGGGAGGGAGTCGGGGAGCTGTTTTTT. Encoded protein: CASSLREGVGELFF. Based on the CDR3 plus reference TRBV5-6 and TRBJ2-2, the full variable domain is DAGVTQSPTHLIKTRGQQVTLRCSPKSGHDTVSWYQQALGQGPQFIFQYYEEEERQRGNFPDRFSGHQFPNYSSELNVNALLLGDSALYLCASSLREGVGELFFGEGSRLTVL.

The chain has TRBV27 and TRBJ1-1, with a tentative D call TRBD1 (6 bases). Germline V lookup: CDR1 MNHEY, CDR2 SMNVEV (reference sequence). V was trimmed by 5 bases and J by 5 bases, leaving 18 bases between them. There are 15 residues in the CDR3. The DNA for the CDR3 is TGTGCCAGCAGTGCGAACACAGGGTTGGGGACTGAAGCTTTCTTT. Translation gives CASSANTGLGTEAFF.

This clone came up a few times. In nucleotides, the CDR3 is TGTGCCAGCACCGAGGGACAGCCCCCCTACGAGCAGTACTTC. It encodes CASTEGQPPYEQYF. The rearrangement links TRBV7-8 to TRBJ2-7, with 7 bases lining up with TRBD1. The ends lost 7 bases at V and 2 bases at J; junction bases unmatched: 8. The CDR3 is made up of 14 amino acids. Germline CDR1 and CDR2: SGHVS and FQNEAQ.

The V call is TRBV11-3, the J call TRBJ2-7; 13 bases match TRBD2. The CDR3 has 15 amino acids. Germline lookup yields CDR1 SGHNT and CDR2 YENEEA. The V segment lost 5 bases and the J segment 3 bases; nucleotides outside the gene matches: 4. The DNA of the CDR3 is TGTGCCAGCAGCCTCGGGACTAGCGGGAACTACGAGCAGTACTTC. Translated, it gives CASSLGTSGNYEQYF.

This sequence joins TRBV28 and TRBJ1-3, with D uncertain. From germline, CDR1 is MDHEN and CDR2 SYDVKM. Deletions cut 3 bases from V and 3 bases from J, with 9 bases between. This CDR3 spans 14 amino acids. As DNA, the CDR3 is TGTGCCAGCAGTTTGGCGGGGAGTGGAAACACCATATATTTT. Amino acids: CASSLAGSGNTIYF.

This clone was observed a handful of times. The CDR3 reads CASSLRQSNQPQHF. CDR3 bases: TGCGCCAGCAGCCTCCGACAGAGCAATCAGCCCCAGCATTTT. The chain couples TRBV4-3 to TRBJ1-5; TRBD1 might be the D (5 bases). V was clipped by 4 bases and J by 1 base, with 8 bases between them. CDR1 is LGHNA, CDR2 YSLEER, per germline. There are 14 residues in the CDR3.

The rearrangement joins TRBV19 to TRBJ2-5, with D tentatively TRBD1 (5 bases). V was pared by 5 bases and J by 5 bases, with 27 bases between. This CDR3 contains 18 residues. Germline CDR1 LNHDA, CDR2 SQIVND (reference sequence). The CDR3 coding sequence is TGTGCCAGTAGTCCCCCTACGCAGGGATCCCTTTTCCAGGAGACCCAGTACTTC. Its translation: CASSPPTQGSLFQETQYF.

The gene calls are TRBV2 and TRBJ2-5; D possibly corresponds to TRBD1 (6 bases). The CDR3 loop spans 14 amino acids. The V gene lost 7 bases and the J gene lost 1 base, with 13 bases spanning the gap. CDR1 is SNHLY and CDR2 is FYNNEI in the germline V gene. CDR3 sequence: CASIDDRSQETQYF. Here the CDR3 DNA reads TGTGCCAGCATCGATGACAGGAGCCAAGAGACCCAGTACTTC.

The rearrangement links TRBV2 to TRBJ1-4; D is unclear. CDR3 length: 14 amino acids. CDR1 SNHLY and CDR2 FYNNEI come from the germline V gene. Trimming cost V 6 bases and J 0 bases, with 8 bases left between them. The CDR3 bases are TGTGCCAGCAGGATCGACGCAACTAATGAAAAACTGTTTTTT. It specifies CASRIDATNEKLFF.

This rearrangement joins TRBV5-4 to TRBJ1-1; D gene uncertain. V was cut by 5 bases and J by 4 bases, with 15 bases left in between. Germline CDR1 and CDR2: SGHNT and YYREEE (reference sequence). This CDR3 region has 14 residues. The CDR3 DNA sequence: TGTGCCAGCAGGCCCGGACTCGGCAGCACTGAAGCTTTCTTT. Its translation is CASRPGLGSTEAFF. The variable domain in full, completed from reference TRBV5-4 and TRBJ1-1, reads ETGVTQSPTHLIKTRGQQVTLRCSSQSGHNTVSWYQQALGQGPQFIFQYYREEENGRGNFPPRFSGLQFPNYSSELNVNALELDDSALYLCASRPGLGSTEAFFGQGTRLTVV.